The rows below give T cell receptor beta chains drawn from one sample of a study of cytomegalovirus exposure and HLA in healthy donors. Clones were read by immunoSEQ multiplex PCR, and TCRdb kept only the in-frame ones, dropping some. The data show approximately 220,000 clones, with over 80% seen just once and roughly 0.66% held by the top ten. Sequenced: PBMCs. These receptor sequences come from a boy aged 2 to 9 in good health and CMV-seronegative. Each CDR3 is given with its conserved first and last residue. Fields, in order: clone size, V gene, D gene, J gene, CDR3 DNA, CDR3 protein. D genes are given only for firm matches. The size field is filled for only some rows; it gives once, few, many or a size class.

abundance: -; v_gene: TRBV7-9; d_gene: -; j_gene: TRBJ2-7; CDR3nt: TGTGCCAGCAGCTACAACTCCTACGAGCAGTACTTC; CDR3aa: CASSYNSYEQYF
abundance: -; v_gene: TRBV9; d_gene: -; j_gene: TRBJ2-5; CDR3nt: TGTGCCAGCTCGTTGGGCAGTCCCCAAGAGACCCAGTACTTC; CDR3aa: CASSLGSPQETQYF
abundance: -; v_gene: TRBV20-1; d_gene: -; j_gene: TRBJ2-3; CDR3nt: TGCAGTGCACCCGGTGCGCAGTATTTT; CDR3aa: CSAPGAQYF
abundance: once; v_gene: TRBV5-1; d_gene: TRBD2; j_gene: TRBJ2-5; CDR3nt: TGCGCCAGCAGCCCGGGACTAGCGGTCCAAGAGACCCAGTACTTC; CDR3aa: CASSPGLAVQETQYF
abundance: once; v_gene: TRBV7-9; d_gene: -; j_gene: TRBJ2-2; CDR3nt: TGTGCCAGCAGCTTAGTGCGGGAAACCGGGGAGCTGTTTTTT; CDR3aa: CASSLVRETGELFF
abundance: -; v_gene: TRBV5-1; d_gene: -; j_gene: TRBJ2-1; CDR3nt: TGCGCCAGCAACTCGGAGGGGACCGCCTACAATGAGCAGTTCTTC; CDR3aa: CASNSEGTAYNEQFF
abundance: few; v_gene: TRBV5-5; d_gene: TRBD2; j_gene: TRBJ2-7; CDR3nt: TGTGCCAGCAGCGCGGGACTAGCGGGAGGAAACGAGCAGTACTTC; CDR3aa: CASSAGLAGGNEQYF
abundance: -; v_gene: TRBV27; d_gene: TRBD1; j_gene: TRBJ1-2; CDR3nt: TGTGCCAGCAGCTACACAGGGGGCTATGGCTACACCTTC; CDR3aa: CASSYTGGYGYTF
abundance: -; v_gene: TRBV5-6; d_gene: TRBD2; j_gene: TRBJ2-5; CDR3nt: TGTGCCAGCAGCTTGTTCGGGAGGGAAGAGACCCAGTACTTC; CDR3aa: CASSLFGREETQYF
abundance: -; v_gene: TRBV7-9; d_gene: -; j_gene: TRBJ2-1; CDR3nt: TGTGCCAGCAGCTTGGGGGGCTCCTACAATGAGCAGTTCTTC; CDR3aa: CASSLGGSYNEQFF
abundance: once; v_gene: TRBV6-4; d_gene: TRBD1; j_gene: TRBJ2-1; CDR3nt: TGTGCCAGCAGCAGGACAGGTTCTGGCAATGAGCAGTTCTTC; CDR3aa: CASSRTGSGNEQFF
abundance: -; v_gene: TRBV7-8; d_gene: TRBD2; j_gene: TRBJ2-1; CDR3nt: TGTGCCAGCAGCCCGGGGACTAGCGGTCACAATGAGCAGTTCTTC; CDR3aa: CASSPGTSGHNEQFF
abundance: -; v_gene: TRBV15; d_gene: -; j_gene: TRBJ2-3; CDR3nt: TGTGCCACCCGGGACAGCGGGACAGATACGCAGTATTTT; CDR3aa: CATRDSGTDTQYF
abundance: -; v_gene: TRBV7-9; d_gene: -; j_gene: TRBJ2-1; CDR3nt: TGTGCCAGCAGTTTGCTAGGCACTGAGCAGTTCTTC; CDR3aa: CASSLLGTEQFF
abundance: -; v_gene: TRBV7-9; d_gene: -; j_gene: TRBJ1-6; CDR3nt: TGTGCCAGCAGCACCGCCCAGGGTAGGAACTCACCCCTCCACTTT; CDR3aa: CASSTAQGRNSPLHF
abundance: -; v_gene: TRBV11-2; d_gene: -; j_gene: TRBJ2-7; CDR3nt: TGTGCCAGCAGCTTAGAGGCCAGCGGTGGGAACGAGCAGTACTTC; CDR3aa: CASSLEASGGNEQYF
abundance: -; v_gene: TRBV29-1; d_gene: TRBD1; j_gene: TRBJ2-6; CDR3nt: TGCAGCGTTGTTACAGGGGGACCCTCGGGAGGGGCCAACGTCCTGACTTTC; CDR3aa: CSVVTGGPSGGANVLTF
abundance: -; v_gene: TRBV27; d_gene: TRBD1; j_gene: TRBJ1-2; CDR3nt: TGTGCCAGCAGGCCGGGACAGGGCCATGGCTACACCTTC; CDR3aa: CASRPGQGHGYTF
abundance: -; v_gene: TRBV7-2; d_gene: TRBD2; j_gene: TRBJ2-3; CDR3nt: TGTGCCAGCAGTTTTATAGCGGGAGGCACAGATACGCAGTATTTT; CDR3aa: CASSFIAGGTDTQYF
abundance: -; v_gene: TRBV10-3; d_gene: -; j_gene: TRBJ1-2; CDR3nt: TGTGCCATCAGTGAGTCCATGGGAGGCGGCTACACCTTC; CDR3aa: CAISESMGGGYTF
abundance: -; v_gene: TRBV9; d_gene: TRBD2; j_gene: TRBJ2-3; CDR3nt: TGTGCCAGCAGCCCGAGCGGCGGGGGGGCCCCCGATACGCAGTATTTT; CDR3aa: CASSPSGGGAPDTQYF
abundance: -; v_gene: TRBV4-2; d_gene: -; j_gene: TRBJ2-7; CDR3nt: TGTGCCAGCAGCCAAGATTTATTTGGTTTGAGGGAGCAGTACTTC; CDR3aa: CASSQDLFGLREQYF
abundance: once; v_gene: TRBV19; d_gene: TRBD1; j_gene: TRBJ2-1; CDR3nt: TGTGCCAGTAGTACGGGGACCAGGGGGCTGGGTGAGCAGTTCTTC; CDR3aa: CASSTGTRGLGEQFF
abundance: -; v_gene: TRBV28; d_gene: TRBD1; j_gene: TRBJ1-1; CDR3nt: TGTGCCAGCAGCTCGGACAGGAGAACATCGAACACTGAAGCCTTCTTT; CDR3aa: CASSSDRRTSNTEAFF
abundance: -; v_gene: TRBV6-6; d_gene: TRBD1; j_gene: TRBJ2-7; CDR3nt: TGTGCCAGCATTACCCTGACAGGGAACACCTACGAGCAGTACTTC; CDR3aa: CASITLTGNTYEQYF
abundance: few; v_gene: TRBV6-1; d_gene: TRBD1; j_gene: TRBJ1-1; CDR3nt: TGTGCCAGCAGGGACCTTGACAGGGGGCCTGAAGCTTTCTTT; CDR3aa: CASRDLDRGPEAFF
abundance: -; v_gene: TRBV6-5; d_gene: TRBD2; j_gene: TRBJ2-3; CDR3nt: TGTGCCAGCAGTCTGCGGGGGGGCACAGATACGCAGTATTTT; CDR3aa: CASSLRGGTDTQYF
abundance: -; v_gene: TRBV7-6; d_gene: -; j_gene: TRBJ2-1; CDR3nt: TGTGCCAGCAGCCGATTTGGGGCTGATGAGCAGTTCTTC; CDR3aa: CASSRFGADEQFF
abundance: -; v_gene: TRBV7-8; d_gene: -; j_gene: TRBJ2-3; CDR3nt: TGTGCCAGCAGCTTAAGTGAGGTTATCACAGATACGCAGTATTTT; CDR3aa: CASSLSEVITDTQYF
abundance: -; v_gene: TRBV6-5; d_gene: -; j_gene: TRBJ1-2; CDR3nt: TGTGCCAGCAGGGTTACAGGGAGCGCTAACTATGGCTACACCTTC; CDR3aa: CASRVTGSANYGYTF
abundance: -; v_gene: TRBV6-6; d_gene: TRBD2; j_gene: TRBJ2-1; CDR3nt: TGTGCCAGCAGCGGGACGGGACTAGCCTCGAACAATGAGCAGTTCTTC; CDR3aa: CASSGTGLASNNEQFF
abundance: once; v_gene: TRBV5-1; d_gene: -; j_gene: TRBJ1-2; CDR3nt: TGCGCCAGCAGCTCCGGACTAAACTATGGCTACACCTTC; CDR3aa: CASSSGLNYGYTF
abundance: -; v_gene: TRBV7-2; d_gene: TRBD2; j_gene: TRBJ2-1; CDR3nt: TGTGCCAGCAGCCCGGGGCTAGCGGGAGATGCGTCCTACAATGAGCAGTTCTTC; CDR3aa: CASSPGLAGDASYNEQFF
abundance: once; v_gene: TRBV7-2; d_gene: TRBD1; j_gene: TRBJ1-1; CDR3nt: TGTGCCAGCAGCCTAAATCCGGGACAGGGGTGGGCTTTCTTT; CDR3aa: CASSLNPGQGWAFF
abundance: -; v_gene: TRBV30; d_gene: -; j_gene: TRBJ2-1; CDR3nt: TGTGCCTGGAGTGTATTCGAGGGTCTACGGGGCAATGAGCAGTTCTTC; CDR3aa: CAWSVFEGLRGNEQFF
abundance: -; v_gene: TRBV2; d_gene: TRBD1; j_gene: TRBJ2-7; CDR3nt: TGTGCCAGCAGGGATACTCCGGGACAGCCATACGAGCAGTACTTC; CDR3aa: CASRDTPGQPYEQYF
abundance: -; v_gene: TRBV6-5; d_gene: -; j_gene: TRBJ1-1; CDR3nt: TGTGCCAGCAGCCGCGACTTGAACACTGAAGCTTTCTTT; CDR3aa: CASSRDLNTEAFF
abundance: few; v_gene: TRBV5-1; d_gene: TRBD1; j_gene: TRBJ1-1; CDR3nt: TGCGCCAGCAGCATCGGACAGGGGATATCATTGAACACTGAAGCTTTCTTT; CDR3aa: CASSIGQGISLNTEAFF
abundance: -; v_gene: TRBV5-1; d_gene: -; j_gene: TRBJ2-2; CDR3nt: TGCGCCAGCAGCACCGGGGACAAGAACACCGGGGAGCTGTTTTTT; CDR3aa: CASSTGDKNTGELFF
abundance: -; v_gene: TRBV18; d_gene: -; j_gene: TRBJ2-7; CDR3nt: TGTGCCAGCTCACCACCGCAGGCACGCACCTACGAGCAGTACTTC; CDR3aa: CASSPPQARTYEQYF
abundance: -; v_gene: TRBV14; d_gene: -; j_gene: TRBJ2-3; CDR3nt: TGTGCCAGCAGCCAGACCATTATAGCGAGGAGAACAGATACGCAGTATTTT; CDR3aa: CASSQTIIARRTDTQYF
abundance: -; v_gene: TRBV7-2; d_gene: TRBD2; j_gene: TRBJ2-3; CDR3nt: TGTGCCAGCAGCCCAGGACTAGCGGTATCTTTTAGCACAGATACGCAGTATTTT; CDR3aa: CASSPGLAVSFSTDTQYF
abundance: -; v_gene: TRBV5-1; d_gene: -; j_gene: TRBJ2-2; CDR3nt: TGCGCCAGCAGCCAACGGGCAGGGGTGACCACCGGGGAGCTGTTTTTT; CDR3aa: CASSQRAGVTTGELFF
abundance: -; v_gene: TRBV27; d_gene: -; j_gene: TRBJ2-7; CDR3nt: TGTGCCAGCAGTTTATCAGGGGGCGAGCAGTACTTC; CDR3aa: CASSLSGGEQYF
abundance: -; v_gene: TRBV4-2; d_gene: TRBD2; j_gene: TRBJ2-3; CDR3nt: TGTGCCAGCAGCTTGTGGGCTAGCGGGGGGGATACGCAGTATTTT; CDR3aa: CASSLWASGGDTQYF
abundance: -; v_gene: TRBV2; d_gene: -; j_gene: TRBJ2-1; CDR3nt: TGTGCCAGCAGTGAAGTATACAATGAGCAGTTCTTC; CDR3aa: CASSEVYNEQFF
abundance: few; v_gene: TRBV2; d_gene: TRBD2; j_gene: TRBJ2-3; CDR3nt: TGTGCCAGCACGGGACTAGCGGGGGTAGTGGATACGCAGTATTTT; CDR3aa: CASTGLAGVVDTQYF
abundance: few; v_gene: TRBV7-9; d_gene: -; j_gene: TRBJ1-1; CDR3nt: TGTGCCAGCAGCCAGGGCTGGAACACTGAAGCTTTCTTT; CDR3aa: CASSQGWNTEAFF
abundance: -; v_gene: TRBV6-1; d_gene: TRBD2; j_gene: TRBJ2-7; CDR3nt: TGTGCCAGCAGTGGGACTAGCGGGAGCTCCTACGAGCAGTACTTC; CDR3aa: CASSGTSGSSYEQYF
abundance: -; v_gene: TRBV6-1; d_gene: TRBD1; j_gene: TRBJ1-4; CDR3nt: TGTGCCAGCACCCCATTGACAGGGCAATACGAAAAACTGTTTTTT; CDR3aa: CASTPLTGQYEKLFF
abundance: -; v_gene: TRBV10-3; d_gene: -; j_gene: TRBJ1-6; CDR3nt: TGTGCCGCTGGCAAGGCAGACACCTCTATCTCACCCCTCCACTTT; CDR3aa: CAAGKADTSISPLHF
abundance: once; v_gene: TRBV15; d_gene: -; j_gene: TRBJ2-7; CDR3nt: TGTGCCACCAGCACTGCGGAAGTGTTCGAGTACGAGCAGTACTTC; CDR3aa: CATSTAEVFEYEQYF
abundance: few; v_gene: TRBV10-3; d_gene: -; j_gene: TRBJ1-5; CDR3nt: TGTGCCATCAGTGACCTCGGCGACTATAGCAATCAGCCCCAGCATTTT; CDR3aa: CAISDLGDYSNQPQHF
abundance: -; v_gene: TRBV7-6; d_gene: -; j_gene: TRBJ2-2; CDR3nt: TGTGCCAGCAGCGACCGGGACACCTACACCGGGGAGCTGTTTTTT; CDR3aa: CASSDRDTYTGELFF